In its sample, the clone carrying this T cell receptor (beta chain) was seen a few times. Its specificity is unknown. Libraries of TCR beta came from quantitative 5'-RACE with molecular barcodes. TCRdb reprocessed the 5' RACE reads via MiXCR and lists one record per CDR3 protein. The profile shows over 100,000 distinct CDR3 sequences, 9.5% to 12% of them singletons. These data belong to a study of CD8 T cells in ankylosing spondylitis. The study, taken as a whole, reports: Previous work reported some of these motif variants in the synovial fluid and blood of reactive arthritis. It appeared that ankylosing spondylitis blood was characterized by a TCR beta motif of 8 or 9 highly homologous variants.

This CDR3 region has 15 residues. V dropped 6 bases and J dropped 4 bases, with 15 bases sitting between them. CDR1 is SGHAT, CDR2 FQNNGV, per germline. The sequence was collected from a female donor with ankylosing spondylitis or in good health (not recorded which). Sequencing was carried out using blood, either unsorted or a sorted T cell fraction (not recorded which). J is TRBJ2-2 and V is TRBV11-2; D tentatively reads TRBD1 or TRBD2 (5 bases each). CDR3 nucleotides: TGTGCCAGCAGAAGAGGGGCCTGGGGCACCGGGGAGCTGTTTTTT. The encoded protein is CASRRGAWGTGELFF.